This T cell receptor beta chain was profiled in a study of T cell responses to AZD1222 COVID-19 vaccine. Germline V gene lookup returns CDR1 SGHKS and CDR2 YYEKEE (reference sequence). V was cut by 4 bases and J by 0 bases, with 8 bases left in between. This CDR3 region has 14 residues. Only in-frame clones appear in the TCRdb table, and some are missing; sequencing was by immunoSEQ multiplex PCR. The table has about 140,000 clones, around 90% seen once. This material consisted of peripheral blood, taken on day 0 of AZD1222 vaccination. This chain joins TRBV5-5 and TRBJ1-5; no firm D call. The receptor comes from an adult in good health. The CDR3 loop is CASSPGYSNQPQHF. The CDR3 nucleotides are TGTGCCAGCAGCCCCGGGTATAGCAATCAGCCCCAGCATTTT.